A selection of T cell receptor beta chains follows, all from one sample in a study of human T cells and chemical hapten exposure. Using its own MiXCR run on the RACE reads, TCRdb lists one record per CDR3 protein. The profile shows 110,000 or so distinct CDR3 sequences, about 34% of them singletons. Specimen: whole blood, collected in connection with sensitization to the hapten diphenylcyclopropenone (DPC). These receptors all come from a man in his forties with alopecia areata. Some clones in this sample may be carry-over from other donors' samples. CDR3s include the opening cysteine and the closing phenylalanine or tryptophan. The D gene is left open where the match is weak. A clone size is listed for some rows: how often the clone was seen (once, few, many), or a class if it is expanded.

V,size,J,D,DNA,CDR3
TRBV29-1,NA,TRBJ2-7,TRBD2,TGCAGCGTTTCGGGACAGTTTACTAGCGGGAAGGGCGATATCTCCTACGAGCAGTACTTC,CSVSGQFTSGKGDISYEQYF
TRBV20-1,NA,TRBJ2-7,NA,TGCAGTGCTAGAGGCCCAATCGGGACTCCCTTTTCCTACGAGCAGTACTTC,CSARGPIGTPFSYEQYF
TRBV24-1,NA,TRBJ2-5,TRBD2,TGTGCCACCAGTGGTCCGGGGGGGAGACGGGAGACCCAGTACTTC,CATSGPGGRRETQYF
TRBV29-1,NA,TRBJ2-5,TRBD1,TGCAGCGCCCGGACAGGGCAAGAGACCCAGTACTTC,CSARTGQETQYF
TRBV7-9,NA,TRBJ1-2,NA,TGTGCCAGCAGTCCCCAGTCCAGGGGAGAGCTCTACACCTTC,CASSPQSRGELYTF
TRBV12-3/TRBV12-4,NA,TRBJ2-3,TRBD2,TGTGCCAGCAGTCCACGAACGGGACTAGCGGGAGTCAGGTCAGATACGCAGTATTTT,CASSPRTGLAGVRSDTQYF
TRBV2,NA,TRBJ2-4,NA,TGTGCCAGCAGTGAACAGGGACATGCCAAAAACATTCAGTACTTC,CASSEQGHAKNIQYF
TRBV7-8,few,TRBJ2-7,NA,TGTGCCAGCAGCTTAGCCCGGATCTTCAGCTCCTACGAGCAGTACTTC,CASSLARIFSSYEQYF
TRBV7-2,few,TRBJ2-3,NA,TGTGCCAGCAGATTAGGGACCGCCTCGAGCACAGATACGCAGTATTTT,CASRLGTASSTDTQYF
TRBV5-4,NA,TRBJ2-3,TRBD2,TGTGCCAGCAGCCGAGAACTAGCGAGCACAGATACGCAGTATTTT,CASSRELASTDTQYF
TRBV5-4,few,TRBJ2-3,NA,TGTGCCAGCAGCTTGATCCTAGCGCGAGACACAGATACGCAGTATTTT,CASSLILARDTDTQYF
TRBV2,few,TRBJ2-7,TRBD2,TGTGCCAGCAAAAGGGGCGGGAGACCCCCCGGGCAGTACTTC,CASKRGGRPPGQYF
TRBV7-2,few,TRBJ1-1,NA,TGTGCCAGCAGCTTAGGGGGGTCAGGGATCAACACTGAAGCTTTCTTT,CASSLGGSGINTEAFF
TRBV18,NA,TRBJ1-1,NA,TGTGCCAGCTCACCAAACAGCGGACCTGAAGCTTTCTTT,CASSPNSGPEAFF